This record covers a single T cell receptor (beta chain). Its antigen is still unknown. This entry comes from a study of CD8+ T cells in alopecia areata. Study as a whole: Oral tofacitinib (5 to 10 mg twice daily) was administered to treated patients.

Sequencing relied on a cDNA template that was reverse transcribed from extracted RNA. Profiled with immunoSEQ multiplex PCR; TCRdb holds only in-frame clones, not every one. The sample has some 170,000 clones, roughly 66% seen once. Germline CDR1 and CDR2: MNHEY and SVGAGI. Trimming took 7 bases from V and 5 from J, leaving 11 bases between them. The CDR3 loop spans 13 amino acids. Study-level findings and limits: Scalp samples also yield sequences from resident alphabeta T cells of normal skin.

The material sequenced was CD8+ T cells sorted from blood, taken at week 0. The origin of this receptor is a human donor with alopecia areata. This chain links TRBV6-5 with TRBJ2-2; unclear D gene. The CDR3 reads CASTYRITGELFF. The DNA of the CDR3 is TGTGCCAGCACCTACCGGATTACCGGGGAGCTGTTTTTT.